This T cell receptor beta chain was obtained from a study of blood T cell repertoires in COVID-19. Using immunoSEQ multiplex PCR, the repertoire was profiled, and TCRdb retains in-frame clones only, with some absent. Of fewer than 150,000 clones listed, approximately 80% are singletons. V shed 7 bases, J shed 2 bases, and the junction held 8 bases outside the gene matches. This CDR3 is built from 15 residues. Germline loops: CDR1 SNHLY, CDR2 FYNNEI. The V call is TRBV2, the J call TRBJ2-7; TRBD2 matches 10 bases. Sequenced: peripheral blood. The clonotype was recovered from a woman older than 75 in a cohort sampled during active or convalescent COVID-19. CDR3 in DNA: TGTGCCAGCAATGGACTAGCGGAAATTGCCTACGAGCAGTACGTC. It encodes CASNGLAEIAYEQYV.